This passage covers 27 T cell receptor beta chains from one sample sequenced in a study of immune evolution from preneoplasia to lung adenocarcinoma. Method: immunoSEQ multiplex PCR; TCRdb's copy keeps in-frame clones and lacks some. The sample has around 10,000 clones, around 75% seen once. Sample: FFPE normal lung tissue adjacent to the tumor. Receptor source: a person in their sixties with lung adenocarcinoma. Some clones in this sample may be carry-over from other donors' samples.

This chain uses TRBV14 with TRBJ2-5; 13 bases map to TRBD2. With V trimmed by 5 bases and J by 7 bases, 7 bases remained unmatched. The CDR3 totals 15 residues. CDR1 is SGHDN and CDR2 is FVKESK in the germline V gene. DNA for the CDR3: TGTGCCAGCAGCGAACTAGCGGGAGGGACAAGGACCCAGTACTTC. Protein sequence: CASSELAGGTRTQYF.

The chain recombines TRBV7-8 with TRBJ2-3, with 7 positions matching TRBD1. V shed 3 bases, J shed 4 bases, and the junction held 4 bases outside the gene matches. Germline V gene sequence: CDR1 SGHVS, CDR2 FQNEAQ. The CDR3 sequence is 14 residues long. For the CDR3, the DNA is TGTGCCAGCAGCTTGGTACAGGGGTCAGATACGCAGTATTTT. Translating gives CASSLVQGSDTQYF.

V is TRBV10-3 and J is TRBJ1-2; 11 nucleotides line up with TRBD1. V trimming: 0 bases; J trimming: 10 bases; junction bases outside the gene matches: 10. CDR1 is ENHRY and CDR2 is SYGVKD in the germline V gene. The CDR3 loop spans 16 amino acids. The DNA of the CDR3 is TGTGCCATCAGTGAGTCGCTTCCCGGACAGGGGGCGTCCTACACCTTC. As protein: CAISESLPGQGASYTF.

The V and J genes are TRBV9 and TRBJ2-7, with no clear D. The CDR3 length is 15 residues. CDR1 and CDR2 (germline): SGDLS, YYNGEE. Trimming took off 0 bases at V and 3 bases at J, with 13 bases between the two ends. For the CDR3, the DNA is TGTGCCAGCAGCGTAGCTGATGATGGGTTCTACGAGCAGTACTTC. It specifies CASSVADDGFYEQYF.

The rearrangement uses TRBV18 and TRBJ1-1; the D gene is possibly TRBD1 (5 bases). V lost 6 bases and J lost 0, with 8 bases in between. The CDR3 sequence is 13 residues long. Germline loops: CDR1 KGHSH, CDR2 LQKENI. The CDR3 loop is CASSRDLNTEAFF. In nucleotides, the CDR3 is TGTGCCAGCTCTCGGGACCTGAACACTGAAGCTTTCTTT.

The genes are TRBV2 and TRBJ2-5; TRBD1 agrees at 8 bases. The CDR3 covers 13 residues. Germline V CDR1 and CDR2: SNHLY, FYNNEI. V lost 6 bases, J lost 4 bases, and 4 bases stayed unmatched. The CDR3 nucleotides read TGTGCCAGCAGGCGCGACAGGGGAGAGACCCAGTACTTC. Translating it yields CASRRDRGETQYF.

This clone was detected a few times. J is TRBJ2-5 and V is TRBV7-2, with D possibly matching TRBD2 (7 bases). Germline V gene data show CDR1 as SGHTA and CDR2 as FQGNSA. Deletions cut 5 bases from V and 4 bases from J, with 14 bases between. The CDR3 spans 14 residues. CDR3 region: CASSVDRTRETQYF. For the CDR3, the DNA is TGTGCCAGCAGCGTAGACAGGACTAGAGAGACCCAGTACTTC.

CDR3 DNA sequence: TGTGCCAGCAGCGGGGTGGGCGTAGGAACTAATGAAAAACTGTTTTTT. Its protein product is CASSGVGVGTNEKLFF. This chain connects TRBV9 to TRBJ1-4; no reliable D call. Trimming left V 3 bases short and J 1 base short, with 13 bases between. CDR1 and CDR2 from the germline V gene are SGDLS and YYNGEE. The CDR3 length is 16 residues.

The chain is built from TRBV9 and TRBJ2-7; D unclear. CDR1 SGDLS and CDR2 YYNGEE come from the germline V gene. The V end was cut by 2 bases, the J end by 2 bases, with 8 bases between. The CDR3 length is 13 residues. This chain's CDR3 is CASSVDGTYEQYF. CDR3 coding DNA: TGTGCCAGCAGCGTCGACGGAACCTACGAGCAGTACTTC.

The chain recombines TRBV6-6 with TRBJ2-1, with D unclear. Trimming took 0 bases from V and 8 from J, leaving 14 bases between them. The germline gives CDR1 MNHNY, CDR2 SVGAGI (reference sequence). CDR3 length: 15 amino acids. The DNA for the CDR3 is TGTGCCAGCAGTTACTCTGTGGGATCTCTTCATGAGCAGTTCTTC. Its translation: CASSYSVGSLHEQFF.

This chain connects TRBV7-8 to TRBJ2-2, with 8 nucleotides matching TRBD1. There are 15 residues in the CDR3. Germline values: CDR1 SGHVS, CDR2 FQNEAQ. The V segment lost 1 base and the J segment 6 bases; nucleotides outside the gene matches: 4. CDR3 residues: CASSLGQGWSGELFF. The CDR3 region has the DNA TGTGCCAGCAGCTTAGGACAGGGGTGGTCCGGGGAGCTGTTTTTT.

This chain joins TRBV18 and TRBJ2-7, with D uncertain. Trimming stripped 2 bases from V and 2 bases from J, with 1 base between. Germline CDR1 reads KGHSH; CDR2 reads LQKENI. The CDR3 is 11 residues long. For the CDR3, the DNA is TGTGCCAGCTCACCAGCCTACGAGCAGTACTTC. Its protein is CASSPAYEQYF.

For this clone: A junction boundary mismatches the germline segment, possibly from a read error. The gene calls are TRBV28 and TRBJ2-1; D perhaps matches TRBD2 (6 bases). The CDR3 has 12 residues. Germline-derived CDR1 and CDR2 are MDHEN and SYDVKM. This CDR3 is CASNRRESLLLF. The CDR3 nucleotides are TGTGCCAGCAATCGACGGGAGTCCCTTCTACTCTTC. The full variable domain, completed using reference TRBV28 and TRBJ2-1, is DVKVTQSSRYLVKRTGEKVFLECVQDMDHENMFWYRQDPGLGLRLIYFSYDVKMKEKGDIPEGYSVSREKKERFSLILESASTNQTSMYLCASNRRESLLLFGPGTRLTVL.

The chain recombines TRBV29-1 with TRBJ2-1; D gene unclear. Trimming removed 4 bases at V and 3 bases at J, with 13 bases between. CDR1 and CDR2 (germline): SQVTM, ANQGSEA. The CDR3 runs to 14 residues. CDR3 amino acids: CSVGDSSGYNEQFF. In nucleotides, the CDR3 is TGCAGCGTTGGAGACTCTTCCGGCTACAATGAGCAGTTCTTC.

The rearrangement joins TRBV30 to TRBJ1-2; the match to TRBD1 covers 9 bases. The CDR3 spans 17 residues. V shed 4 bases and J 0 bases; nucleotides not matched to a gene: 12. The germline V gene encodes CDR1 GTSNPN and CDR2 SVGIG (reference sequence). The CDR3 DNA follows: TGTGCCTGGACCCTTCAATGGGGACAGGGAGCTAACTATGGCTACACCTTC. Residues: CAWTLQWGQGANYGYTF.

The chain employs TRBV28 and TRBJ2-7, with 7 bases aligning to TRBD2. Per germline, CDR1 MDHEN and CDR2 SYDVKM. The CDR3 consists of 15 residues. After removal of 6 bases from V and 3 bases from J, the junction contained 11 bases not matched to a gene. Written as DNA, the CDR3 is TGTGCCAGCAGGCGCGGACTAGGGAATCGCTACGAGCAGTACTTC. Translating it yields CASRRGLGNRYEQYF.

The V gene is TRBV7-9, the J gene TRBJ2-5, with 11 bases aligning to TRBD2. Germline CDR1 SEHNR, CDR2 FQNEAQ (reference sequence). The V segment lost 5 bases and the J segment 3 bases; nucleotides outside the gene matches: 5. The CDR3 spans 15 residues. The CDR3 is CASSPGLAEEETQYF. CDR3 nucleotides: TGTGCCAGCAGCCCGGGACTAGCGGAGGAAGAGACCCAGTACTTC.

This sequence joins TRBV5-1 and TRBJ2-1; 12 positions agree with TRBD2. This CDR3 has 15 amino acids. Losses at the gene ends were 3 bases for V and 8 bases for J; bases not matched to a gene: 6. The germline CDR1 and CDR2 sequences are SGHRS and YFSETQ. This chain's CDR3 is CASSSSGRAWDEQFF. CDR3 in DNA: TGCGCCAGCAGCTCTAGCGGGAGGGCCTGGGATGAGCAGTTCTTC. The whole variable domain, filled in from reference TRBV5-1 and TRBJ2-1, reads KAGVTQTPRYLIKTRGQQVTLSCSPISGHRSVSWYQQTPGQGLQFLFEYFSETQRNKGNFPGRFSGRQFSNSRSEMNVSTLELGDSALYLCASSSSGRAWDEQFFGPGTRLTVL.

This chain links TRBV19 with TRBJ1-2; D gene ambiguous. The germline CDR1 and CDR2 sequences are LNHDA and SQIVND (reference sequence). CDR3 length: 14 residues. V dropped 3 bases and J dropped 3 bases, with 11 bases sitting between them. The CDR3 reads CASSMVTGYYGYTF. CDR3 in DNA: TGTGCCAGTAGTATGGTAACGGGCTACTATGGCTACACCTTC.

V and J are TRBV5-1 and TRBJ2-1; 8 positions match TRBD1. The CDR3 runs 15 residues. Germline trimming cut 4 bases from V and 0 bases from J; bases unmatched to any gene: 3. Germline assignment: CDR1 SGHRS and CDR2 YFSETQ. The CDR3 coding sequence is TGCGCCAGCAGCATACAGGGGGGCTCCTACAATGAGCAGTTCTTC. Translation: CASSIQGGSYNEQFF. Based on the CDR3 plus reference TRBV5-1 and TRBJ2-1, the full variable domain is KAGVTQTPRYLIKTRGQQVTLSCSPISGHRSVSWYQQTPGQGLQFLFEYFSETQRNKGNFPGRFSGRQFSNSRSEMNVSTLELGDSALYLCASSIQGGSYNEQFFGPGTRLTVL.

This clone is labeled medium-sized. The V call is TRBV28, the J call TRBJ2-1, with D perhaps TRBD1 (6 bases). The CDR3 is 14 amino acids. Germline CDR1 reads MDHEN; CDR2 reads SYDVKM. Trimming shortened V by 3 bases and J by 9 bases, and 15 bases separated the two germline ends. The CDR3 sequence: CASSFFDPRGEQFF. As DNA, the CDR3 is TGTGCCAGCAGTTTTTTCGACCCCAGGGGTGAGCAGTTCTTC. Full variable domain (remainder filled in from reference TRBV28 and TRBJ2-1): DVKVTQSSRYLVKRTGEKVFLECVQDMDHENMFWYRQDPGLGLRLIYFSYDVKMKEKGDIPEGYSVSREKKERFSLILESASTNQTSMYLCASSFFDPRGEQFFGPGTRLTVL.

This chain links TRBV19 with TRBJ2-5; 9 positions match TRBD2. The CDR3 has 17 residues. The J segment lost 2 bases and the V segment lost 4 bases, leaving 11 bases of the junction unmatched. The germline gives CDR1 LNHDA, CDR2 SQIVND (reference sequence). The CDR3 protein is CASSRAPSGKTQETQYF. The DNA of the CDR3 is TGTGCCAGTAGTAGGGCGCCTAGCGGGAAGACACAAGAGACCCAGTACTTC.

The chain is built from TRBV18 and TRBJ1-2, with a tentative D call TRBD1 (6 bases). Germline assignment: CDR1 KGHSH and CDR2 LQKENI. This CDR3 region has 15 residues. V was shortened by 1 base and J by 7 bases, with 16 bases between the two germline ends. CDR3 nucleotides: TGTGCCAGCTCACCACTTGCAGGGGTCCCGGGTGGCTACACCTTC. It yields the protein CASSPLAGVPGGYTF.

V is TRBV30 and J is TRBJ1-5; no reliable D call. The CDR3 is made up of 13 amino acids. Germline CDR1 and CDR2: GTSNPN and SVGIG (reference sequence). Trimming left V 3 bases short and J 2 bases short, with 8 bases between. The DNA of the CDR3 is TGTGCCTGGAGCGGCCATGGCAATCAGCCCCAGCATTTT. Protein: CAWSGHGNQPQHF. Based on the CDR3 plus reference TRBV30 and TRBJ1-5, the full variable domain is SQTIHQWPATLVQPVGSPLSLECTVEGTSNPNLYWYRQAAGRGLQLLFYSVGIGQISSEVPQNLSASRPQDRQFILSSKKLLLSDSGFYLCAWSGHGNQPQHFGDGTRLSIL.

The rearrangement joins TRBV7-8 to TRBJ2-1; D unresolved. The CDR3 loop spans 14 amino acids. Germline V gives CDR1 SGHVS, CDR2 FQNEAQ. Trimming took off 5 bases at V and 6 bases at J, with 14 bases between the two ends. In DNA, the CDR3 is TGTGCCAGCAGCCAAGGTCAAGCCTTCAATGAGCAGTTCTTC. Translation gives CASSQGQAFNEQFF.

The rearrangement joins TRBV7-9 to TRBJ1-1, with no clear D. The CDR3 runs 11 residues. V was cut by 3 bases and J by 12 bases, with 11 bases left in between. The V gene's germline CDR1 is SEHNR and CDR2 FQNEAQ (reference sequence). The CDR3 DNA reads as TGTGCCAGCAGCTTCTCGCAGGCTACTTTCTTT. Translated, it gives CASSFSQATFF.

This chain joins TRBV14 and TRBJ1-1; D possibly corresponds to TRBD1 (5 bases). V dropped 2 bases and J dropped 0 bases, with 16 bases sitting between them. The CDR3 spans 17 residues. Germline values: CDR1 SGHDN, CDR2 FVKESK. The CDR3 is CASSQRGGGWMNTEAFF. CDR3 in DNA: TGTGCCAGCAGCCAAAGAGGTGGGGGTTGGATGAACACTGAAGCTTTCTTT.